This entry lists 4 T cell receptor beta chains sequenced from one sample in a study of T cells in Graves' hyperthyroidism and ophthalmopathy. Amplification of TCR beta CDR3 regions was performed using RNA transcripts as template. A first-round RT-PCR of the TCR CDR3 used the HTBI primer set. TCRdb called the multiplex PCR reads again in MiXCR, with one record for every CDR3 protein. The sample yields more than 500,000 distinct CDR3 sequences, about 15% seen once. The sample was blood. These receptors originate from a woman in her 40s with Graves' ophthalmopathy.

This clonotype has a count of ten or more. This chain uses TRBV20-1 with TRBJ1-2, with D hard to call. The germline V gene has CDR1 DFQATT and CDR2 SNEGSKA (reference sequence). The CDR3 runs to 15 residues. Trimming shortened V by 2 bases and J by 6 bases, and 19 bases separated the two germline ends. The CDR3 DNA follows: TGCAGTGCTAGACATCGTCTTGCAAGGTTCGATGGCTACACCTTC. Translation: CSARHRLARFDGYTF.

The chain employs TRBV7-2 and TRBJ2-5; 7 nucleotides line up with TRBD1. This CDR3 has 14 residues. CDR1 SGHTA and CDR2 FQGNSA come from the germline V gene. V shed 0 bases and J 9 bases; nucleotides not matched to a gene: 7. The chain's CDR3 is CASSLAGQNGAQYF. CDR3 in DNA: TGTGCCAGCAGCTTAGCGGGACAGAATGGGGCCCAGTACTTC.

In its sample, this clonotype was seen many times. This chain's CDR3 is CASSHRKGFGSGSSETQYF. The CDR3 nucleotides are TGCGCCAGCAGCCACCGAAAGGGATTTGGGAGCGGGAGTTCAGAGACCCAGTACTTC. This chain links TRBV4-1 with TRBJ2-5; 8 bases are a match to TRBD2. The CDR3 spans 19 residues. V dropped 3 bases and J dropped 4; count of bases not matched to a gene: 19. Germline CDR1 reads MGHRA; CDR2 reads YSYEKL.

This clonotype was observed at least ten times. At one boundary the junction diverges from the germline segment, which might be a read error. The CDR3 is CASSPGTSRETQYF. The CDR3, as DNA: TGTGCCAGCAGCCCCGGTACCTCTCGGGAGACCCAGTACTTC. V gene TRBV5-1 combines with J gene TRBJ2-5; D uncertain. This CDR3 comprises 14 residues. The germline gives CDR1 SGHRS, CDR2 YFSETQ.